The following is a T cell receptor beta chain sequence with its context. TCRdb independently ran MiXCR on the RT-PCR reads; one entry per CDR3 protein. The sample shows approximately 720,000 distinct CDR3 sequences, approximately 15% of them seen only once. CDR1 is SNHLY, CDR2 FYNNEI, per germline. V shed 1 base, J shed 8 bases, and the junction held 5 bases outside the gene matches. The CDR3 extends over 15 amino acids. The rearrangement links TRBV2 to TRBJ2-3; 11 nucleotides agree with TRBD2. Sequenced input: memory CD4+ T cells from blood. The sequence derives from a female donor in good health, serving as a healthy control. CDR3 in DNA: TGTGCCAGCAGTGAAGGAGGGACTAGCGGTGTTACGCAGTATTTT. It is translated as CASSEGGTSGVTQYF.